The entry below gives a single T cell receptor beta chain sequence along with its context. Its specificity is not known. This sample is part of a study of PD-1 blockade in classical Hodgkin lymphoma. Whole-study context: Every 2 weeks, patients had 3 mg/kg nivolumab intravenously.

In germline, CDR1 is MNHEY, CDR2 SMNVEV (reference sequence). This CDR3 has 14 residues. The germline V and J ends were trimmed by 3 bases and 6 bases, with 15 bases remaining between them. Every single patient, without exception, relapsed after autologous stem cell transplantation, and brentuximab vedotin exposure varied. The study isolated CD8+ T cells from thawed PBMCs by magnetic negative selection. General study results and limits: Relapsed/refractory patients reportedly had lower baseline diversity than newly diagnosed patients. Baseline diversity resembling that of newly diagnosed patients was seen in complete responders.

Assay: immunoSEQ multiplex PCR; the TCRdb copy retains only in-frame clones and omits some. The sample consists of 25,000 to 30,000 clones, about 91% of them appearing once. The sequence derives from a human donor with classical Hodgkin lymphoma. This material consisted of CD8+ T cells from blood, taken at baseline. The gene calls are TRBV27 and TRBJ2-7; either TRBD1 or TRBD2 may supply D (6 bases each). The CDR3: CASSFGGTRGEQYF. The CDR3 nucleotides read TGTGCCAGCAGTTTCGGGGGCACGAGGGGCGAGCAGTACTTC.